The T cell receptor (beta chain) described here comes from a study of OX40 agonist ivuxolimab in advanced cancers. Turning to the study itself: Past anti-PD-1, anti-PD-L1 or anti-CTLA-4 therapy was accepted, and 30% to 45% had received some. Among those treated, three patients had partial responses, one with hepatocellular carcinoma and two with cutaneous melanoma.

Study conclusions and caveats: Among expanded peripheral T cells, antigen specificity went undetermined. Clones of CD4+ and CD8+ blood T cells grew by week 6 at doses of 0.1 to 3.0 mg/kg.

The method was immunoSEQ multiplex PCR; TCRdb's version includes in-frame clones alone and lacks a portion of them. The sample lists roughly 80,000 clones; roughly four fifths were seen once. In regard to this clone: Its antigen remains unknown.

This CDR3 region has 13 residues. The V gene's germline CDR1 is MNHNS and CDR2 SASEGT. V lost 4 bases, J lost 9 bases, and 15 bases lay in between. This rearrangement joins TRBV6-1 to TRBJ2-5, with unresolved D. The sample consisted of CD4+ or CD8+ T cells sorted from blood, taken in a trial of the OX40 agonist ivuxolimab. This TCR was sampled from an adult with an advanced solid tumor such as melanoma, head and neck, liver or kidney cancer. In DNA, the CDR3 is TGTGCCAGCAGTGCCAGTCACCTGCGGTCCCAGTACTTC. Translation: CASSASHLRSQYF.